Given below is one T cell receptor beta chain in context. The V gene's germline CDR1 is SGDLS and CDR2 YYNGEE. The V gene lost 2 bases and the J gene lost 6 bases, with 7 bases spanning the gap. This CDR3 spans 12 amino acids. This record belongs to a study of T cells after yellow fever vaccination. The study's findings and limits: The study re-detected most primary-vaccination clones after the booster (96% CD4, approximately 87% CD8). Bulk-population clonotypes that are abundant could appear as contaminants in FACS-sorted repertoires.

Researchers made TCR cDNA using 5'RACE template switching, and this step added a universal primer site and UMIs. TCRdb re-called the 5' RACE reads with MiXCR, one entry per CDR3 protein. This table has some 100,000 distinct CDR3 sequences, under 9% appearing once. The rearrangement uses TRBV9 and TRBJ2-3; D call uncertain. The sequence came from a man between 18 and 29 years old who received the YFV17D yellow fever vaccine. The sequencing here drew on CD8+ T cells not binding an NS4B(214-222) dextramer, sorted from PBMCs, taken less than 18 days after the first yellow fever vaccination. The CDR3 spells CASSVKMDTQYF. CDR3 DNA sequence: TGTGCCAGCAGCGTTAAGATGGATACGCAGTATTTT.